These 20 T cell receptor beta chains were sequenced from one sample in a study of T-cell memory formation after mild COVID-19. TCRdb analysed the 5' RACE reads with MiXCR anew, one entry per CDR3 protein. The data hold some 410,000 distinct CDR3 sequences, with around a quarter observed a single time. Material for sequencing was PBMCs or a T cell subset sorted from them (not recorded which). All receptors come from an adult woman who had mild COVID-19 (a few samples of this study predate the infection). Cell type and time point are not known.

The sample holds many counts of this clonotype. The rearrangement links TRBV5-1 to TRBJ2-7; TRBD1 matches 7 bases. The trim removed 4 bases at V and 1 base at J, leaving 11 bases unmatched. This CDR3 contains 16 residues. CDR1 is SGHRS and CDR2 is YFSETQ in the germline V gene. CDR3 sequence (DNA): TGCGCCAGCAGCCCAAGGTGGCAGGGGGTTTCCTACGAGCAGTACTTC. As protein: CASSPRWQGVSYEQYF.

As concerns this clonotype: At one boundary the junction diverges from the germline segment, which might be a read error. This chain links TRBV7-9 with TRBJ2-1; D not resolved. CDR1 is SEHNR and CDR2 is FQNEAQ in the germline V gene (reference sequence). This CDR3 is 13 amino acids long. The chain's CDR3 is CASTALSVNEQLF. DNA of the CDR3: TGTGCCAGCACGGCCCTCTCGGTCAATGAGCAGTTATTC. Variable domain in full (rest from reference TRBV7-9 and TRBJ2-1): DTGVSQNPRHKITKRGQNVTFRCDPISEHNRLYWYRQTLGQGPEFLTYFQNEAQLEKSRLLSDRFSAERPKGSFSTLEIQRTEQGDSAMYLCASTALSVNEQLFGPGTRLTVL.

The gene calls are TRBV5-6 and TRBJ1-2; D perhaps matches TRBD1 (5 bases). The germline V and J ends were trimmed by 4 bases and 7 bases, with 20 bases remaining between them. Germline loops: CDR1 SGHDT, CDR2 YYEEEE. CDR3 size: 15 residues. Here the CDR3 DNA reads TGTGCCAGCAGCGATGTAGACAGTTTCTTGCTTGGCTACACCTTC. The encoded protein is CASSDVDSFLLGYTF.

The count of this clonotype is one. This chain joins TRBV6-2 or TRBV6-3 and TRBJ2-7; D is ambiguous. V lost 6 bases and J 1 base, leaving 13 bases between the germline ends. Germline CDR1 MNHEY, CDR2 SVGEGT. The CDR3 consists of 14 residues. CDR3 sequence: CASSRPYLSYEQYF. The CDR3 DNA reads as TGTGCCAGCAGCCGACCGTACCTTTCCTACGAGCAGTACTTC.

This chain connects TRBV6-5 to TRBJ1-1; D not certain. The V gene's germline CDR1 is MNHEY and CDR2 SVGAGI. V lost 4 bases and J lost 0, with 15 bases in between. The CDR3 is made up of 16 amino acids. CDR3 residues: CASSLSVWALNTEAFF. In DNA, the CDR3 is TGTGCCAGCAGTTTATCCGTTTGGGCCCTGAACACTGAAGCTTTCTTT.

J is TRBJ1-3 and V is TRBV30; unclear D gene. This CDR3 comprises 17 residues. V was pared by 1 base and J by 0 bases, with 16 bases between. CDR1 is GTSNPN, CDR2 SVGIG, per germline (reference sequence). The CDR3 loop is CAWSGVGNARSGNTIYF. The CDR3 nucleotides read TGTGCCTGGAGTGGCGTGGGGAACGCTCGCTCTGGAAACACCATATATTTT.

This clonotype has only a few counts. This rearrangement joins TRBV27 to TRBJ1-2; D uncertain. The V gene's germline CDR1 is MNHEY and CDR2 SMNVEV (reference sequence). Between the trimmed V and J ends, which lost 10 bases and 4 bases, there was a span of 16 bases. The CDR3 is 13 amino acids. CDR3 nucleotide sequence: TGTGCCACCCGTGGGCCTCCGGTCTATGGCTACACCTTC. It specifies CATRGPPVYGYTF.

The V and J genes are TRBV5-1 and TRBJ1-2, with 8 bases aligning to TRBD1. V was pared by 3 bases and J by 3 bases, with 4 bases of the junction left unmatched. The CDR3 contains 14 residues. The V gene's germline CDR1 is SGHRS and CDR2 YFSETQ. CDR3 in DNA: TGCGCCAGCAGCTCCGCAGGGGGCGACTATGGCTACACCTTC. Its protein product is CASSSAGGDYGYTF.

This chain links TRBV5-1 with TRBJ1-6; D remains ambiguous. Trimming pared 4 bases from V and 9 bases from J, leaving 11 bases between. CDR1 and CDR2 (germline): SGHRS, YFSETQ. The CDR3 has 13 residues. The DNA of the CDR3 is TGCGCCAGCAGCCACTCGGAAGGTTCACCCCTCCACTTT. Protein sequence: CASSHSEGSPLHF.

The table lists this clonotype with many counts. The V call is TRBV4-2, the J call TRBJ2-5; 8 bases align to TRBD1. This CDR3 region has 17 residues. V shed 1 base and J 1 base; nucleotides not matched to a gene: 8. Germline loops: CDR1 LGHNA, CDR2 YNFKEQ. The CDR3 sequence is CASSQADLTGGQETQYF. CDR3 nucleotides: TGTGCCAGCAGCCAAGCGGACTTAACAGGGGGCCAAGAGACCCAGTACTTC.

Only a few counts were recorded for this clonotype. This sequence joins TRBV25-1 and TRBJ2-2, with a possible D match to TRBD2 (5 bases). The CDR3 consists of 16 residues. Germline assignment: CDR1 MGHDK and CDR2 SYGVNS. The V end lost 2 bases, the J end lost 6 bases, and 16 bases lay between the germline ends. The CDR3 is CASSELGGSSPGELFF. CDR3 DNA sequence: TGTGCCAGCAGTGAACTTGGCGGGTCATCCCCCGGGGAGCTGTTTTTT. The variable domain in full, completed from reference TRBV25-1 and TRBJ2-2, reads EADIYQTPRYLVIGTGKKITLECSQTMGHDKMYWYQQDPGMELHLIHYSYGVNSTEKGDLSSESTVSRIRTEHFPLTLESARPSHTSQYLCASSELGGSSPGELFFGEGSRLTVL.

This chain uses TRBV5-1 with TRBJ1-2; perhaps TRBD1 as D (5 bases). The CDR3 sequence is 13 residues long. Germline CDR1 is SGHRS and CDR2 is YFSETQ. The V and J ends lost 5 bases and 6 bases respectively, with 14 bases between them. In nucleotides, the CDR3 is TGCGCCAGCAGACCCGGGACGGCGAATGGCTACACCTTC. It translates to CASRPGTANGYTF.

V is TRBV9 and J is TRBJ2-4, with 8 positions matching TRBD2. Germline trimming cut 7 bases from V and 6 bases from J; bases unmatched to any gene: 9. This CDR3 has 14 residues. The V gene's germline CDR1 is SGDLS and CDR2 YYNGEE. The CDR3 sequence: CASGSGGPGNIQYF. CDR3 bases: TGTGCCAGCGGATCGGGAGGGCCCGGAAACATTCAGTACTTC.

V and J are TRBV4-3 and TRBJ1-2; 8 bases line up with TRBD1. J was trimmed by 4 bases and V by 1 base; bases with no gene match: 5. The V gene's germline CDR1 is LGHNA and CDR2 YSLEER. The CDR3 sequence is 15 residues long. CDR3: CASSQGQGSAYGYTF. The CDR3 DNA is TGCGCCAGCAGCCAAGGACAGGGGTCGGCCTATGGCTACACCTTC.

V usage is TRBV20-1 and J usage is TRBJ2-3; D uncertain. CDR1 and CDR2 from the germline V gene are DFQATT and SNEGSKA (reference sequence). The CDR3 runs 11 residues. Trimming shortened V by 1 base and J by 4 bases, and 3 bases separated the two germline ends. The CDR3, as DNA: TGCAGTGCTAGAGCGGCAGATACGCAGTATTTT. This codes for CSARAADTQYF.

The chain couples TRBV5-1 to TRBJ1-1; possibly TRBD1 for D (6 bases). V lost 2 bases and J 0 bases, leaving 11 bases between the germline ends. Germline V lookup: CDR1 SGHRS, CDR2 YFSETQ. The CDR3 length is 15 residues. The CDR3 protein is CASSFGRDMNTEAFF. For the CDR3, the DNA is TGCGCCAGCAGCTTTGGCAGGGACATGAACACTGAAGCTTTCTTT. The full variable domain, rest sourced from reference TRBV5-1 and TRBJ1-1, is KAGVTQTPRYLIKTRGQQVTLSCSPISGHRSVSWYQQTPGQGLQFLFEYFSETQRNKGNFPGRFSGRQFSNSRSEMNVSTLELGDSALYLCASSFGRDMNTEAFFGQGTRLTVV.

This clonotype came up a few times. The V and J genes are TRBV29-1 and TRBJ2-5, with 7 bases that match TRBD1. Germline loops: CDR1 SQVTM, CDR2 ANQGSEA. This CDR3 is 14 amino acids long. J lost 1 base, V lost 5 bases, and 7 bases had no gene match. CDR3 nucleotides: TGCAGCGTTTGTAGGACAGGCGCCCAAGAGACCCAGTACTTC. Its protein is CSVCRTGAQETQYF. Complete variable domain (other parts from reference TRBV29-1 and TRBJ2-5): SAVISQKPSRDICQRGTSLTIQCQVDSQVTMMFWYRQQPGQSLTLIATANQGSEATYESGFVIDKFPISRPNLTFSTLTVSNMSPEDSSIYLCSVCRTGAQETQYFGPGTRLLVL.

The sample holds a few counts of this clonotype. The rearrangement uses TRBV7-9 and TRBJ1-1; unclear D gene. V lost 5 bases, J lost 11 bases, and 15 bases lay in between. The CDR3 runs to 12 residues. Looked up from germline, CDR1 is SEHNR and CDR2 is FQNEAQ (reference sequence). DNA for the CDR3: TGTGCCAGCAGCAGCCTAAGCGTATCCGCTTTCTTT. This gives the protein CASSSLSVSAFF.

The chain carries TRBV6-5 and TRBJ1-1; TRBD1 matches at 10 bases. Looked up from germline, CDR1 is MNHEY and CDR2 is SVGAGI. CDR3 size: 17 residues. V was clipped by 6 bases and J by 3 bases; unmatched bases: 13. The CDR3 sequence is CASSRHRQGALDTEAFF. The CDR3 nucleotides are TGTGCCAGCAGCCGCCACCGACAGGGGGCCCTGGACACTGAAGCTTTCTTT.

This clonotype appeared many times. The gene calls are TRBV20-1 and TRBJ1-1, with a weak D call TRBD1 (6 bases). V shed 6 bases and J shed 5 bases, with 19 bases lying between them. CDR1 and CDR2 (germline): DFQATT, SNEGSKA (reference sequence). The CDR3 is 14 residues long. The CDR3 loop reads CSAPVGGPGTEAFF. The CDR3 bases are TGCAGTGCCCCAGTTGGGGGGCCGGGGACTGAAGCTTTCTTT.